This T cell receptor (beta chain) was obtained from a study of T cell responses to AZD1222 COVID-19 vaccine. As to this clone: The target antigen is unknown.

Using immunoSEQ multiplex PCR, the repertoire was profiled, and TCRdb retains in-frame clones only, with some absent. Here the sample spans around 140,000 clones, 75% to 85% being singletons. Germline V CDR1 and CDR2: LGHDT, YNNKEL (reference sequence). The V end was cut by 1 base, the J end by 3 bases, with 16 bases between. The CDR3 totals 17 residues. Study-wide points: After two AZD1222 doses, spike-specific TCR breadth and depth rose versus day 0. Nearly half of spike-specific TCRs reportedly target variant regions that are unmutated in the B.1.351 and B.1.1.7 variants.

V is TRBV3-1 (or the pseudogene TRBV3-2) and J is TRBJ1-5; perhaps TRBD1 as D (5 bases). The receptor's source is an adult who received the MenACWY meningococcal vaccine as a control. Sample: peripheral blood, taken 28 days after the second dose of the MenACWY control vaccine. The CDR3 loop reads CASSQGGIGGTNQPQHF. CDR3 nucleotide sequence: TGTGCCAGCAGCCAAGGGGGGATTGGGGGGACCAATCAGCCCCAGCATTTT.